This is a list of T cell receptor beta chains from one sample in a study of cytomegalovirus exposure and HLA in healthy donors. Using immunoSEQ multiplex PCR, the repertoire was profiled, and TCRdb retains in-frame clones only, with some absent. The sample shows about 200,000 clones, roughly 77% of them seen only once. What was sequenced was PBMCs. These receptors all come from a male donor in good health and CMV-seropositive. Both conserved end residues are part of each CDR3. The D gene is left open where the match is weak. Clone size is stated in some rows and not others, as once, few, many or a class when expanded.

CASSQVRQGLNYGYTF,TGCGCCAGCAGCCAAGTGAGACAGGGTCTTAACTATGGCTACACCTTC,16,TRBJ1-2,TRBD1,TRBV4-1,.
CASSTTGGGPDTQYF,TGTGCCAGCAGCACCACAGGGGGGGGTCCAGATACGCAGTATTTT,15,TRBJ2-3,.,TRBV7-8,.
CASSEDGNSGNTIYF,TGTGCCAGCAGCGAGGACGGGAACTCTGGAAACACCATATATTTT,15,TRBJ1-3,.,TRBV7-2,.
CSDLLAGAADTQYF,TGCAGCGACCTCCTAGCGGGAGCTGCAGATACGCAGTATTTT,14,TRBJ2-3,TRBD2,TRBV29-1,few
CASSPLRDRGGNEQFF,TGTGCCAGCAGCCCCCTGAGGGACAGGGGCGGCAATGAGCAGTTCTTC,16,TRBJ2-1,TRBD1,TRBV5-6,.
CATARTVSTDTQYF,TGTGCCACTGCTCGGACAGTGAGCACAGATACGCAGTATTTT,14,TRBJ2-3,.,TRBV6-4,once
CASSWTGGASEQYF,TGTGCCAGCAGTTGGACAGGGGGCGCTTCCGAGCAGTACTTC,14,TRBJ2-7,TRBD1,TRBV27,few
CASSFFTSGGVRNEQYF,TGTGCCAGCAGCTTTTTTACTAGCGGGGGGGTTCGGAACGAGCAGTACTTC,17,TRBJ2-7,TRBD2,TRBV5-6,.
CASSLFGGGFEQYF,TGTGCCAGCAGTTTATTCGGAGGGGGCTTCGAGCAGTACTTC,14,TRBJ2-7,.,TRBV27,.
CASSLLGLEETQYF,TGTGCCAGCAGTTTACTGGGACTGGAAGAGACCCAGTACTTC,14,TRBJ2-5,.,TRBV27,few
CATNEPPPYEQYF,TGTGCCACCAACGAGCCTCCACCCTACGAGCAGTACTTC,13,TRBJ2-7,.,TRBV6-6,.
CASSTGTSFLEQFF,TGTGCCAGCAGTACCGGGACTAGCTTTCTTGAGCAGTTCTTC,14,TRBJ2-1,TRBD2,TRBV28,.
CASSPRTGGIRNTIYF,TGTGCCAGCAGCCCTCGGACAGGGGGGATCCGAAACACCATATATTTT,16,TRBJ1-3,TRBD1,TRBV7-8,.
CASSQNQAFYEQYF,TGTGCCAGCAGCCAAAACCAGGCCTTCTACGAGCAGTACTTC,14,TRBJ2-7,.,TRBV9,once
CASSPGAQPQHF,TGTGCCAGCTCACCAGGGGCCCAGCCCCAGCATTTT,12,TRBJ1-5,.,TRBV18,.
CASSRAGANVLTF,TGTGCCAGCAGCCGGGCTGGGGCCAACGTCCTGACTTTC,13,TRBJ2-6,.,TRBV5-8,few
CASTGSGGTNEKLFF,TGTGCCAGCACGGGGAGCGGTGGGACTAATGAAAAACTGTTTTTT,15,TRBJ1-4,.,TRBV25-1,.
CASSPLGIAGDEQYF,TGTGCCAGCTCACCCCTGGGAATAGCGGGAGACGAGCAGTACTTC,15,TRBJ2-7,TRBD2,TRBV18,.
CASSYDRGGYNEQFF,TGTGCCAGCAGCTACGACAGGGGGGGCTACAATGAGCAGTTCTTC,15,TRBJ2-1,TRBD1,TRBV7-3,.
CASSLPSGGAFF,TGTGCCAGCAGCCTTCCTTCGGGGGGAGCTTTCTTT,12,TRBJ1-1,.,TRBV7-9,.
CASRITSGSIYEQFF,TGTGCCAGCCGAATTACTAGCGGGAGTATCTATGAGCAGTTCTTC,15,TRBJ2-1,TRBD2,TRBV28,.
CASSQDFGSPYTF,TGCGCCAGCAGCCAAGATTTCGGGTCCCCCTACACCTTC,13,TRBJ1-2,.,TRBV4-1,once
CASSLLQDRGPEQYF,TGTGCCAGCAGCTTATTACAGGACAGGGGCCCCGAGCAGTACTTC,15,TRBJ2-7,TRBD1,TRBV11-2,few
CASSGRLVAETQYF,TGTGCCAGCAGTGGTCGACTAGTTGCAGAGACCCAGTACTTC,14,TRBJ2-5,.,TRBV2,.
CASSLTGGSKGYTF,TGTGCCAGCAGTTTGACAGGGGGCTCCAAAGGCTACACCTTC,14,TRBJ1-2,TRBD1,TRBV28,.
CASSVGRETQYF,TGTGCCAGCAGCGTCGGGAGGGAGACCCAGTACTTC,12,TRBJ2-5,TRBD2,TRBV7-9,.
CASSLRGGTSGGASTDTQYF,TGTGCCAGCAGCTTAAGGGGGGGGACTAGCGGGGGCGCTAGCACAGATACGCAGTATTTT,20,TRBJ2-3,TRBD2,TRBV7-3,.
CASSSGLGNTGELFF,TGTGCCAGCAGCTCCGGACTAGGGAACACCGGGGAGCTGTTTTTT,15,TRBJ2-2,TRBD2,TRBV11-3,.
CASSGLGTGLSYEQYF,TGCGCCAGCAGCGGCCTAGGGACAGGCCTCTCCTACGAGCAGTACTTC,16,TRBJ2-7,TRBD1,TRBV5-1,.
CASSLRGGNYNEQFF,TGTGCCAGCAGCTTAAGGGGGGGAAACTACAATGAGCAGTTCTTC,15,TRBJ2-1,.,TRBV7-2,once
CASSQGEASGRENTGELFF,TGTGCCAGCAGCCAAGGGGAAGCTAGCGGGAGAGAGAACACCGGGGAGCTGTTTTTT,19,TRBJ2-2,TRBD2,TRBV4-2,.
CASSDLGTGNTGELFF,TGTGCCAGCAGTGACTTGGGGACAGGGAACACCGGGGAGCTGTTTTTT,16,TRBJ2-2,TRBD1,TRBV6-4,once
CASSYQQGQGNEQYF,TGTGCCAGCAGTTACCAACAGGGACAGGGGAACGAGCAGTACTTC,15,TRBJ2-7,TRBD1,TRBV6-6,.